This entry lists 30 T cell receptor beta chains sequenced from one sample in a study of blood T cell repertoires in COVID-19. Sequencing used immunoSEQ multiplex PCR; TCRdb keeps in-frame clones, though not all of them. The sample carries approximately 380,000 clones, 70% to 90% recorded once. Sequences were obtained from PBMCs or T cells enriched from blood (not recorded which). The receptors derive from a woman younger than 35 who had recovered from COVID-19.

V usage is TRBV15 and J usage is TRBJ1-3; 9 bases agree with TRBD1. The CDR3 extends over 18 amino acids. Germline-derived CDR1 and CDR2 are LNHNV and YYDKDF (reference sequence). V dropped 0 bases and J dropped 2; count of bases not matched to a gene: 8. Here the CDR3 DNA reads TGTGCCACCAGCAGAGACACGGCCGGGACAGGGACTGGAAACACCATATATTTT. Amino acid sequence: CATSRDTAGTGTGNTIYF.

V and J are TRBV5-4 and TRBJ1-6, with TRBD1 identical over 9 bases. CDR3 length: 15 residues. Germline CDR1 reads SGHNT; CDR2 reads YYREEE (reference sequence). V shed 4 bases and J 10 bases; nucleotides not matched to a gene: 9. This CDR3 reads CASSQKDRGGSPLHF. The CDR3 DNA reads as TGTGCCAGCAGCCAAAAGGACAGGGGAGGCTCACCCCTCCACTTT. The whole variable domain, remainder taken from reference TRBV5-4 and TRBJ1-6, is ETGVTQSPTHLIKTRGQQVTLRCSSQSGHNTVSWYQQALGQGPQFIFQYYREEENGRGNFPPRFSGLQFPNYSSELNVNALELDDSALYLCASSQKDRGGSPLHFGNGTRLTVT.

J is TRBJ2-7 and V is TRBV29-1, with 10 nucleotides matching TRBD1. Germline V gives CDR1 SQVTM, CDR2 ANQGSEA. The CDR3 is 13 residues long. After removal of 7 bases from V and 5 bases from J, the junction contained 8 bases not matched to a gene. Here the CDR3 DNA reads TGCAGCGCCTTGGGACAGGGGAACGACGAGCAGTACTTC. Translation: CSALGQGNDEQYF.

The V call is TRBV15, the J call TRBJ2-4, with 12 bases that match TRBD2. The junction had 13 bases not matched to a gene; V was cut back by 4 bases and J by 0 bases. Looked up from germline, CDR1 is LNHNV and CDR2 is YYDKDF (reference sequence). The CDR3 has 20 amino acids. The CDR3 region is CATSNYEGLAGDLAKNIQYF. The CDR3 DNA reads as TGTGCCACCAGCAACTACGAGGGACTAGCGGGTGACCTAGCCAAAAACATTCAGTACTTC. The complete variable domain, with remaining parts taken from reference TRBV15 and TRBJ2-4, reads DAMVIQNPRYQVTQFGKPVTLSCSQTLNHNVMYWYQQKSSQAPKLLFHYYDKDFNNEADTPDNFQSRRPNTSFCFLDIRSPGLGDTAMYLCATSNYEGLAGDLAKNIQYFGAGTRLSVL.

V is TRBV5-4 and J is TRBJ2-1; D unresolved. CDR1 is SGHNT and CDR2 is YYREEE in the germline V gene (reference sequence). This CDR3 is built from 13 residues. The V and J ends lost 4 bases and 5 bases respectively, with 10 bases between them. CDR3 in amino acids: CASSRVGDNEQFF. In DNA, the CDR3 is TGTGCCAGCAGCCGGGTCGGAGACAATGAGCAGTTCTTC. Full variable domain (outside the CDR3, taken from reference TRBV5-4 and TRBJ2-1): ETGVTQSPTHLIKTRGQQVTLRCSSQSGHNTVSWYQQALGQGPQFIFQYYREEENGRGNFPPRFSGLQFPNYSSELNVNALELDDSALYLCASSRVGDNEQFFGPGTRLTVL.

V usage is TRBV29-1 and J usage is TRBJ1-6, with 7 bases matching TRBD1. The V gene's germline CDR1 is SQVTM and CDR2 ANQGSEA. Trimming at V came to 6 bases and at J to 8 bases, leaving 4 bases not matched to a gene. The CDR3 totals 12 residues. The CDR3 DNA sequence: TGCAGCGTACAAACAGGGGATTCACCCCTCCACTTT. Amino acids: CSVQTGDSPLHF.

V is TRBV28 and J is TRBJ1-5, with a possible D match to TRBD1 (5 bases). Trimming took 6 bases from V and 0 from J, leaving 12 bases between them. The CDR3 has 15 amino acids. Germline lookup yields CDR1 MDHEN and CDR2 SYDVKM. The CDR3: CASRWRGDSNQPQHF. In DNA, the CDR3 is TGTGCCAGCAGGTGGCGGGGGGATAGCAATCAGCCCCAGCATTTT.

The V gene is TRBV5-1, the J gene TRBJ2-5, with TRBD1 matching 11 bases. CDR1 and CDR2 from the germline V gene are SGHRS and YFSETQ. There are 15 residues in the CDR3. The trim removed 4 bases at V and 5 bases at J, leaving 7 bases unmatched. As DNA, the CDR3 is TGCGCCAGCAGCCCGGACAGGGGGCGGGTGGAGACCCAGTACTTC. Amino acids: CASSPDRGRVETQYF.

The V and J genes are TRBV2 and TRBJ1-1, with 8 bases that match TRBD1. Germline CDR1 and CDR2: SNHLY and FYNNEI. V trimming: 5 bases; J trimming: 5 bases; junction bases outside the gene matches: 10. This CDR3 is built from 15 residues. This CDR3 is CASSTGTGGSTEAFF. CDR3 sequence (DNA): TGTGCCAGCAGTACAGGCACAGGGGGTTCGACTGAAGCTTTCTTT.

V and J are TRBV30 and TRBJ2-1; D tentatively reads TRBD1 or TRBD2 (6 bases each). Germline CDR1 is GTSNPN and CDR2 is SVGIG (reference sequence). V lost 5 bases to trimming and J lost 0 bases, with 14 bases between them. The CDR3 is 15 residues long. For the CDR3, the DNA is TGTGCCTGGGGGGGGCAGGGAAGCTCCTACAATGAGCAGTTCTTC. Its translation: CAWGGQGSSYNEQFF.

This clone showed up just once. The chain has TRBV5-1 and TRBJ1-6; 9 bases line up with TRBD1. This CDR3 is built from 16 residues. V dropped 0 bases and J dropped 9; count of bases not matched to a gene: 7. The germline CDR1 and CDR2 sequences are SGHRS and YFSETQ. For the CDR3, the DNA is TGCGCCAGCAGCTTGGAGGGGACAGGGACTGGTTCACCCCTCCACTTT. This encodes CASSLEGTGTGSPLHF.

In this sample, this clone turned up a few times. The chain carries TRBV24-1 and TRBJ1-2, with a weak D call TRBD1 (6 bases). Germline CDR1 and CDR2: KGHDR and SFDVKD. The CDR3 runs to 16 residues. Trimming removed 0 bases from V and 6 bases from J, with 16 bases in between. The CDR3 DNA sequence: TGTGCCACCAGTGATTTGCGGTCACAGGGCAAGGATGGCTACACCTTC. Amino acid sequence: CATSDLRSQGKDGYTF.

CDR3 loop: CASRRTGTETEAFF. CDR3 DNA: TGTGCCAGCAGAAGAACCGGGACAGAAACTGAAGCTTTCTTT. This chain uses TRBV27 with TRBJ1-1, with TRBD1 matching 7 bases. The CDR3 loop spans 14 amino acids. After removal of 6 bases from V and 5 bases from J, the junction contained 9 bases not matched to a gene. The germline V gene has CDR1 MNHEY and CDR2 SMNVEV (reference sequence).

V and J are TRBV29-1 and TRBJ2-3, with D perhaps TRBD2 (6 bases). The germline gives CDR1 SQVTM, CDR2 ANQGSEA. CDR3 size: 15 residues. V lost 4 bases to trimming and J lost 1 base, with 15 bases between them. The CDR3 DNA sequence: TGCAGCGTTGTCGTGTCGCTAGCGCGCACAGATACGCAGTATTTT. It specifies CSVVVSLARTDTQYF.

The CDR3 is CAISEDSMLDQPQHF. The CDR3 DNA reads TGTGCCATCAGTGAGGACAGCATGCTGGATCAGCCCCAGCATTTT. The rearrangement joins TRBV10-3 to TRBJ1-5; D perhaps matches TRBD1 (5 bases). The V and J ends lost 2 bases and 5 bases respectively, with 13 bases between them. The CDR3 has 15 residues. Germline V lookup: CDR1 ENHRY, CDR2 SYGVKD.

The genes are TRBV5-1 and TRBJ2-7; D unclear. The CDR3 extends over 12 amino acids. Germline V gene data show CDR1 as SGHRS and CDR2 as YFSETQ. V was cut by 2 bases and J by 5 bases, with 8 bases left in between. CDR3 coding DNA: TGCGCCAGCAGCTTAACTGAGGACGAGCAGTACTTC. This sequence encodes CASSLTEDEQYF. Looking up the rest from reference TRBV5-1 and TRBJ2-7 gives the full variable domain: KAGVTQTPRYLIKTRGQQVTLSCSPISGHRSVSWYQQTPGQGLQFLFEYFSETQRNKGNFPGRFSGRQFSNSRSEMNVSTLELGDSALYLCASSLTEDEQYFGPGTRLTVT.

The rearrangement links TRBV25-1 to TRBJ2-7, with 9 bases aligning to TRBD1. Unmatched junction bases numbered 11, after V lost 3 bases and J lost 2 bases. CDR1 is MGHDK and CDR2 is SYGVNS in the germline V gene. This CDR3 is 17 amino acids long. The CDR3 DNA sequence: TGTGCCAGCAGTGATGTCCCCCGGGACAGGGACCCCTACGAGCAGTACTTC. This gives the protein CASSDVPRDRDPYEQYF.

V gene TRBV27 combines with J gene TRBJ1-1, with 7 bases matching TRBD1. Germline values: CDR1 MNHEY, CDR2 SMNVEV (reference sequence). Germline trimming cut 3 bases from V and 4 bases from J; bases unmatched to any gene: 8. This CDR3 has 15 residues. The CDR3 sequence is CASSFDQGGFTEAFF. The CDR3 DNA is TGTGCCAGCAGTTTCGACCAGGGGGGCTTCACTGAAGCTTTCTTT.

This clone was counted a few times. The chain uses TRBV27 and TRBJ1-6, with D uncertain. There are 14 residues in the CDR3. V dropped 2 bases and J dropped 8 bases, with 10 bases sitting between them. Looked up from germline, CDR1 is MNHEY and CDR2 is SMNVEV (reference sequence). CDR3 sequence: CASSLGQKHSPLHF. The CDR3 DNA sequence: TGTGCCAGCAGTTTAGGGCAGAAACATTCACCCCTCCACTTT.

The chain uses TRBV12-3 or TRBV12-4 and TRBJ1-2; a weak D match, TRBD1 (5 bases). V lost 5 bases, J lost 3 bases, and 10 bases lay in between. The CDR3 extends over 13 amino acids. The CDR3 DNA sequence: TGTGCCAGCAGTCTGGGGGGAGACTATGGCTACACCTTC. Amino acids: CASSLGGDYGYTF.

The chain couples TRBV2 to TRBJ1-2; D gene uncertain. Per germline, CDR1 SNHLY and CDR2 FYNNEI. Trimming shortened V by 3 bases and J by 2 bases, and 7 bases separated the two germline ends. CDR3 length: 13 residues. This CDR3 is CASSDVQNYGYTF. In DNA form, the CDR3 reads TGTGCCAGCAGTGACGTCCAGAACTATGGCTACACCTTC. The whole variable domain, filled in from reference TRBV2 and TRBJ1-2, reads EPEVTQTPSHQVTQMGQEVILRCVPISNHLYFYWYRQILGQKVEFLVSFYNNEISEKSEIFDDQFSVERPDGSNFTLKIRSTKLEDSAMYFCASSDVQNYGYTFGSGTRLTVV.

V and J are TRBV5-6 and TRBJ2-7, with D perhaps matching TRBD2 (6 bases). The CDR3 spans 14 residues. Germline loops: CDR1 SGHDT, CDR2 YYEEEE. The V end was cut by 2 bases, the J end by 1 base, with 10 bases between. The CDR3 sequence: CASSFGDSSYEQYF. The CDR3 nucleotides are TGTGCCAGCAGCTTCGGGGACTCTTCCTACGAGCAGTACTTC.

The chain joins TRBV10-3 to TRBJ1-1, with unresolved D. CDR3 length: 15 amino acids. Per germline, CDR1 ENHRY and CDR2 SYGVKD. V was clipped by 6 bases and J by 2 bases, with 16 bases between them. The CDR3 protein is CAISGIPGANTEAFF. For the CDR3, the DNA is TGTGCCATCAGCGGGATACCGGGAGCCAACACTGAAGCTTTCTTT.

The DNA for the CDR3 is TGTGCCAGCAGCTTGCCCGGGGCTGGGGCCAACGTCCTGACTTTC. This codes for CASSLPGAGANVLTF. This rearrangement joins TRBV11-2 to TRBJ2-6; the D gene is possibly TRBD2 (5 bases). V dropped 3 bases and J dropped 2 bases, with 8 bases sitting between them. Germline V gene sequence: CDR1 SGHAT, CDR2 FQNNGV. This CDR3 is 15 amino acids long. Variable domain in full (rest from reference TRBV11-2 and TRBJ2-6): EAGVAQSPRYKIIEKRQSVAFWCNPISGHATLYWYQQILGQGPKLLIQFQNNGVVDDSQLPKDRFSAERLKGVDSTLKIQPAKLEDSAVYLCASSLPGAGANVLTFGAGSRLTVL.

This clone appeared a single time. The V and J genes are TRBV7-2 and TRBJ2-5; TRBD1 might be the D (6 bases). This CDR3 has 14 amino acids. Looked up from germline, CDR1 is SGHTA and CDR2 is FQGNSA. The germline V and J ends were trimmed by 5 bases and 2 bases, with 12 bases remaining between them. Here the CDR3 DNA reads TGTGCCAGCAGCACCCGGACAGCGCAAGAGACCCAGTACTTC. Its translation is CASSTRTAQETQYF.

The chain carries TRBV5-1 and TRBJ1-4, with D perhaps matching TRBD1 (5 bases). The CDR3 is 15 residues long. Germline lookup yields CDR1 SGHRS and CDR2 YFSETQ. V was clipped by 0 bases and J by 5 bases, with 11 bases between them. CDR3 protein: CASSLVGAGNEKLFF. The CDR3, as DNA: TGCGCCAGCAGCTTGGTAGGGGCAGGCAATGAAAAACTGTTTTTT. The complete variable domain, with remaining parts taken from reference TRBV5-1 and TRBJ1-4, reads KAGVTQTPRYLIKTRGQQVTLSCSPISGHRSVSWYQQTPGQGLQFLFEYFSETQRNKGNFPGRFSGRQFSNSRSEMNVSTLELGDSALYLCASSLVGAGNEKLFFGSGTQLSVL.

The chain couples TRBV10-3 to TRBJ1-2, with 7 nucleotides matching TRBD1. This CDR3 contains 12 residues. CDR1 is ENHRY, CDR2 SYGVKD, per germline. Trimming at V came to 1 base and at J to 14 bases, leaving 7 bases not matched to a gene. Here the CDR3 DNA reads TGTGCCATCAGTGAGTTGGGACAGCCCCCAACCTTC. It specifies CAISELGQPPTF.

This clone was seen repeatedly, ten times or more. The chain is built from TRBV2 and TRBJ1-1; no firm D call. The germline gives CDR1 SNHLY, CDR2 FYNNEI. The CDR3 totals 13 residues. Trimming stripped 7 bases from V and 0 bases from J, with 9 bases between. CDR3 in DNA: TGTGCCAGCACCCCCAAAATGAACACTGAAGCTTTCTTT. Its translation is CASTPKMNTEAFF.

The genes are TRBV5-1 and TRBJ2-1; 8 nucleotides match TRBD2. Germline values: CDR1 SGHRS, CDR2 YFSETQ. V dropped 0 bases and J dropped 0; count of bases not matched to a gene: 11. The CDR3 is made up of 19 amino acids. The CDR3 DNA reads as TGCGCCAGCAGCTTGGACCCAGCGGGGGTCCCGAGCTCCTACAATGAGCAGTTCTTC. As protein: CASSLDPAGVPSSYNEQFF.

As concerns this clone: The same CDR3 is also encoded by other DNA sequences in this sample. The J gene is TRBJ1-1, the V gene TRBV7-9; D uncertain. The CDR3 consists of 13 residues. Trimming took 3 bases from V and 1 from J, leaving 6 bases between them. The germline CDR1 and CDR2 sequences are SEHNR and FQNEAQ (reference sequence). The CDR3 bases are TGTGCCAGCAGCTTGTCGAGGAACACTGAAGCTTTCTTT. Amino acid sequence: CASSLSRNTEAFF.